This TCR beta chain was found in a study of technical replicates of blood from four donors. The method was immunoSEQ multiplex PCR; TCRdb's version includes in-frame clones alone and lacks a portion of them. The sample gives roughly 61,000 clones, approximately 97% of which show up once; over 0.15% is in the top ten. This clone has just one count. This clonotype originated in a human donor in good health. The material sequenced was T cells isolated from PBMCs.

CDR3 protein: CASSDPRQGDEKLFF. DNA for the CDR3: TGTGCCAGCAGTGACCCCAGGCAGGGCGATGAAAAACTGTTTTTT. J is TRBJ1-4 and V is TRBV25-1; D possibly corresponds to TRBD1 (5 bases). The length of the CDR3 is 15 residues. The germline V and J ends were trimmed by 3 bases and 6 bases, with 14 bases remaining between them. CDR1 is MGHDK, CDR2 SYGVNS, per germline.